This entry describes one T cell receptor beta chain. Its antigen target is currently unknown. No base qualities exist here, and no much larger clone lies one base off it. This record comes from a study of radiation and T cells in renal cell carcinoma (TCRdb year 2020). For the wider study: A total of around 53 samples underwent TCR beta sequencing, made up of some 26 tumors and about 27 peripheral blood samples. The final blood draw was performed at 4 weeks after radiation, at the same time as nephrectomy. In the 53 samples combined, fewer than 5 million unique CDR3 nucleotide sequences were found, encoding roughly 2.5 million unique CDR3 amino acid sequences. Overall study outcomes, separate from this receptor: Top tumor clonotypes rose in blood from baseline to 2 weeks post-radiation, then contracted by 4 weeks, suggesting transient expansion of tumor-resident clones. Effects of radiation dose or scheduling on the TCR repertoire could not be addressed with the single-armed trial design. Dynamics of the blood repertoire were not tracked past 4 weeks after treatment. Because no pretreatment tumor biopsies were available, whether clonotypes were present in the tumor at baseline could not be determined.

The germline V gene yields SGDLS for CDR1 and YYNGEE for CDR2. The cysteine opens and the phenylalanine closes a CDR3 of 16 amino acids. Of the read, only the CDR3 DNA is kept; its 48 bases are in frame from base 1. Trimming takes 2 bases from V and 1 base from J, and the germline ends sit 15 bases apart. The sample's time point label is to be understood as: blood 4 weeks post-SBRT, at nephrectomy. Interpreted using the paper, the treatment or condition label stands for: 15 Gy SBRT to primary tumor, nephrectomy 4 weeks later. Samples came from a clinical trial, in which primary renal cell carcinomas received 15 Gy stereotactic body radiation therapy followed by nephrectomy 4 weeks later. To follow tumor-enriched clonotypes, serial peripheral blood was collected from radiation-treated patients at baseline and at 2 weeks and 4 weeks after SBRT. Every patient's renal cell carcinoma showed clear cell pathology. Genomic DNA for TCR sequencing was prepared using the QIAamp DNA Blood Mini Kit (Qiagen). The analyses included just those samples that passed every quality control check.

TCR beta libraries were generated from genomic DNA with the immunoSEQ kit, following the manufacturer's recommendations. For library preparation, a first multiplex PCR was performed with proprietary primers, followed by a second PCR in which unique barcodes were added, and bead cleanups were performed after each round. A positive control reaction and a negative control reaction, both provided in the kit, were run with every batch of samples. The final libraries underwent checking on an Agilent 4200 TapeStation D1000 ScreenTape, volumetric pooling, and quantification by qPCR. Sequencing was performed on an Illumina NextSeq500 with a MidOutput 150-cycle cartridge, and 156 Read1 and 15 Index1 cycles were run with kit custom primers. The pooled library was loaded at roughly 0.96 pM, with a roughly 18% PhiX control spiked in. As for the original processing: Vendor-processed data were analyzed in R, with a clonotype defined as all T cells sharing the same CDR3 nucleotide sequence. In the clone abundance analyses, frequencies were normalized to the 10,000 most abundant clones in each sample. Public T cell clones, which averaged fewer than five per sample, were removed prior to analysis. An abundance difference of at least 32-fold between compartments was the criterion for calling clonotypes tumor-enriched or baseline blood-enriched. A beta-binomial differential abundance model was used to identify clonotypes that expanded or contracted between blood time points. Similarity between tumor and blood repertoires was quantified using the Baroni-Urbani and Buser coefficient, and groups were compared with two-tailed Wilcoxon tests in R. TCRdb retrieved this table from immuneACCESS and kept in-frame rearrangements only. Not all clones are present; in checked studies, unresolved V genes account for under half, and no reason is known for the remainder. The V and J calls and clone size were taken over from that table, and D and trimming were inferred from the DNA. The sample records about 170,000 clones, around 89% of which are singletons. The ten top clones hold roughly 12% of the sample.

The clonotype comes from a woman in her fifties or sixties with renal cell carcinoma. The specimen comprised blood, sampled from a patient whose treatment included radiotherapy and nephrectomy. The chain is made from TRBV9 and TRBJ1-1; a tentative D match to TRBD1 spans 6 bases. CDR3 protein: CASSVWDTAPNTEAFF. The DNA sequence is TGTGCCAGCAGCGTGTGGGACACCGCCCCGAACACTGAAGCTTTCTTT.